This T cell receptor (beta chain) appears in the sequencing data of a study of human T cells and chemical hapten exposure (dated by TCRdb to 2020 to 2023). Study-level background: For sensitization, 2% DPC in acetone was applied to a 2 cm by 2 cm area of upper inner arm skin. In alopecia patients, the study followed how the peripheral blood TCR repertoire changed in vivo over primary and secondary sensitization to diphenylcyclopropenone (DPC), a hapten. Blood samples were taken from patients before sensitization (week 0) and then at 2, 6 and about 24 weeks after DPC sensitization. The patient cohort, mostly female, included alopecia areata with under or over 50% scalp involvement, alopecia totalis and alopecia universalis. Blood for TCR sequencing was provided by twenty-nine alopecia patients at one to four time points (pre-sensitization, 2, 6 and 24 weeks). Patch testing on the upper back used Finn chambers containing 0.01% DPC, with scoring done after 6 days according to International Contact Dermatitis Research Group standards. Libraries were pooled for sequencing, and per-sample TCR yields varied mainly because of small differences in library volumes within the pool. Throughout the study period of around 24 weeks, patients also received therapeutic DPC doses to the scalp every week.

Sample time point, as interpreted from the label and publication: patch test 2, 6 weeks after DPC sensitization. The treatment or condition label, read with the paper, signifies: therapeutic diphenylcyclopropenone sensitization with weekly scalp DPC. Blood at each patch-test visit was drawn before the patch test was applied. To be eligible, patients had to be aged 18 to 70, diagnosed with alopecia and judged suitable for DPC therapy, while pregnant patients were excluded. Unfractionated whole blood was collected in Tempus Blood RNA tubes, and total RNA was extracted from that blood. Findings and caveats that apply to the study as a whole: Patch test score was positively correlated with the number of PT1 expanded TCRs, with significance at thresholds 8, 16 and 32 but not at 4. Alopecia, a presumed autoimmune disease, was present in all patients, so the immune response of the patients might differ from that of healthy individuals. Expanded TCRs formed significantly more large CDR3 similarity clusters than pre-sensitization or healthy control sets, consistent with antigen-driven responses. DPC sensitization did not change how many TCRs were above 1 in 1000 frequency, and no evidence was found of alterations in global repertoire structure. Repeated subsampling changed both the strength of the expansion versus patch-test correlation and the threshold at which that correlation became significant.

Preparation of the library involved RACE. Sequenced using a NextSeq 500. During library preparation, unique molecular identifiers were attached to individual cDNA molecules so that TCRs could be counted in a quantitative, reproducible way. Each blood RNA sample was used to sequence both TCR alpha and TCR beta chains. The paper's processing steps were these. A median of about 87,000 TCRs per sample was observed, with a range of about 20,000 to 750,000. V, J and CDR3 annotation of the TCR reads was carried out using the Decombinator software suite. For the PS versus PT1 abundance plots, all samples were subsampled to the same number of TCRs (28,000). Expanded TCRs were defined as absent before sensitization and observed at least eight times at the 2-week time point. TCRdb applied fastp at Q25 and MiXCR to the public reads, then kept only in-frame beta chains. Rows with a matching CDR3 protein are joined into one entry that keeps the most common DNA and genes. V and J calls and clone size were set by TCRdb, not the authors. The sample data list around 99,000 distinct CDR3 sequences, and 9% to 9.5% of these were observed just once. Of the sample, approximately 3% is held by the ten largest clones.

In its sample, this clonotype was seen many times. There is no known antigen for this receptor. Base-call qualities are not available, and no considerably larger clone is one nucleotide away. The sequencing here drew on whole blood, taken in connection with sensitization to the hapten diphenylcyclopropenone (DPC). The TCR was taken from a woman in her thirties or forties with alopecia areata. Some clones in this sample may be carry-over from other donors' samples.

DNA sequence: TGTGCCAGCGGGCACAATACGCAGTATTTT. Translated, it reads CASGHNTQYF. The rearranged chain carries TRBV7-9 and TRBJ2-3, with the D gene too uncertain to name. According to the germline V gene (reference sequence), CDR1 reads SEHNR and CDR2 reads FQNEAQ. Cut back by 8 bases and 7 bases, the V and J ends lie 7 bases apart. Including cysteine and phenylalanine, the CDR3 has 10 amino acids. Left in the record is the CDR3 DNA by itself, 30 bases read in frame from the first base.